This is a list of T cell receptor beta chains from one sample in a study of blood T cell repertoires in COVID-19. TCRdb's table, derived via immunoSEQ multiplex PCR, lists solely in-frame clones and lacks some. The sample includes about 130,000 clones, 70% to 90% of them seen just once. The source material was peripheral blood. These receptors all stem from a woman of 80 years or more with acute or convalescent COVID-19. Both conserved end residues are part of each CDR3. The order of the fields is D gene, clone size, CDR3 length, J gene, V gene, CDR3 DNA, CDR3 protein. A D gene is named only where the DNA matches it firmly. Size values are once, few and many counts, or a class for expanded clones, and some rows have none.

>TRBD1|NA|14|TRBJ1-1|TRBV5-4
TGTGCCAGCAGCAGACAGGGAGCGGGTCCTGAAGCTTTCTTT
CASSRQGAGPEAFF
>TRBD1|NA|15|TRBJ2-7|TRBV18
TGTGCCAGCTCACCACAGCCAGGGGGCTCGTACGAGCAGTACTTC
CASSPQPGGSYEQYF
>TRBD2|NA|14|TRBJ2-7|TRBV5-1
TGCGCCAGCAGCTTCAGCGGGGGGGTCGACGAGCAGTACTTC
CASSFSGGVDEQYF
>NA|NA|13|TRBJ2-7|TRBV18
TGTGCCAGCTCACCACCGTGGGCAAACGAGCAGTACTTC
CASSPPWANEQYF
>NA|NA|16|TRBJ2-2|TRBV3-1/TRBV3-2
TGTGCCAGCAGCCGCTCGGACTTACGGTTCACCGGGGAGCTGTTTTTT
CASSRSDLRFTGELFF
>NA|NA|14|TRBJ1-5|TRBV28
TGTGCCAGCAATGCCGGACAGTTTAATCAGCCCCAGCATTTT
CASNAGQFNQPQHF
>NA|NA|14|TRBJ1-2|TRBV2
TGTGCCAGCAGTGAATATCAAACAGCCAATGGCTACACCTTC
CASSEYQTANGYTF
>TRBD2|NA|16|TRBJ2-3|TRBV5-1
TGCGCCAGCAGCTTGAGGATAGCGGGGGGGTTAGATACGCAGTATTTT
CASSLRIAGGLDTQYF
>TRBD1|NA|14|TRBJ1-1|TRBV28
TGTGCCAGCAGTTTCCACAGGGGAAGGACTGAAGCTTTCTTT
CASSFHRGRTEAFF
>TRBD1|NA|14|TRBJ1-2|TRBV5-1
TGCGCCAGCAGCCACCGCGGGACAGACTATGGCTACACCTTC
CASSHRGTDYGYTF
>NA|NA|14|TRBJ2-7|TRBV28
TGTGCCAGCAGCAAGCGGACCAACTCCTACGAGCAGTACTTC
CASSKRTNSYEQYF
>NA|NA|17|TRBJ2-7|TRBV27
TGTGCCAGCAGTTTATCGTACCGAGGGTTCTCCTCCTACGAGCAGTACTTC
CASSLSYRGFSSYEQYF
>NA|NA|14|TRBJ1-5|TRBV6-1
TGTGCCAGCAGTGACCTCAGGGTGTTTCAGCCCCAGCATTTT
CASSDLRVFQPQHF
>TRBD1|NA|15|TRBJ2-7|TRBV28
TGTGCCAGCAGCTTCTTGACAGGGGGCAAGGACGAGCAGTACTTC
CASSFLTGGKDEQYF
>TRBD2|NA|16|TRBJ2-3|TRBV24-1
TGTGCCACCAGCGGACTAGCGGAGGGGGGGCGGGATACGCAGTATTTT
CATSGLAEGGRDTQYF
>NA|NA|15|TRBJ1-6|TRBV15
TGTGCCACCAGCAGAGAATCCCGCGATTGGTCACCCCTCCACTTT
CATSRESRDWSPLHF
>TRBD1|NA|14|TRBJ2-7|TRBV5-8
TGTGCCAGCAGCGTCCGGGACAGCCCCTACGAGCAGTACTTC
CASSVRDSPYEQYF
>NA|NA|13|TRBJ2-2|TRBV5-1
TGCGCCAGCAGCTCAACAGGGCATCTAGAGCTGTTTTTT
CASSSTGHLELFF
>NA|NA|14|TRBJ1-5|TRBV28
TGTGCCAGCATCCAGGACACTAGCAATCAGCCCCAGCATTTT
CASIQDTSNQPQHF
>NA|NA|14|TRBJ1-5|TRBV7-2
TGTGCCAGCAGCCAGGTATTTAGCAATCAGCCCCAGCATTTT
CASSQVFSNQPQHF
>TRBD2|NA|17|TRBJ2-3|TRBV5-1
TGCGCCAGCAGCCAGCAGGGTAGCGGGAGGGCAGCAGATACGCAGTATTTT
CASSQQGSGRAADTQYF
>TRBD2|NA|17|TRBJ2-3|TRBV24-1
TGTGCCACCAGTGATCCAGCTAGCGGGAGGGGCCCAGATACGCAGTATTTT
CATSDPASGRGPDTQYF
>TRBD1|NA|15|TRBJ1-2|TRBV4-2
TGTGCCAGCAGCCAAGATCGGGACAGGGTGTATGGCTACACCTTC
CASSQDRDRVYGYTF
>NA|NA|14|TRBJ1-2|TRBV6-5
TGTGCCAGCAGTTACTCGTCGACAGCGTATGGCTACACCTTC
CASSYSSTAYGYTF
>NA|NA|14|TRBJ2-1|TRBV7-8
TGTGCCAGCAGCTTCCGGGAGTTTAACAATGAGCAGTTCTTC
CASSFREFNNEQFF
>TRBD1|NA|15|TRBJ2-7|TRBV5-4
TGTGCCAGCAGCCGTGGACAGGGTCCCTACTACGAGCAGTACTTC
CASSRGQGPYYEQYF
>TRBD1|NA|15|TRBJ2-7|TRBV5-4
TGTGCCAGCAGCTCCTCGGACAGGGTAAGGAACGAGCAGTACTTC
CASSSSDRVRNEQYF
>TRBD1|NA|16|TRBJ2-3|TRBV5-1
TGCGCCAGCAGCTACGGACAGGGGGCTAGGACAGATACGCAGTATTTT
CASSYGQGARTDTQYF
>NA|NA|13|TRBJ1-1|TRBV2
TGTGCCAGCAGTTTACAGGGAAACACTGAAGCTTTCTTT
CASSLQGNTEAFF
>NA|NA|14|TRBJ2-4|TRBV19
TGTGCCAGTAGTACTGACACGTCCAAAAACATTCAGTACTTC
CASSTDTSKNIQYF
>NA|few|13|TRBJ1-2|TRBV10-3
TGTGCCATCAGTGAGTCGTTGTCGGGGGGCTACACCTTC
CAISESLSGGYTF
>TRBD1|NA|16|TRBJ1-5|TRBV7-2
TGTGCCAGCAGCTTAGGGGGGACAGGGGCGAGGCAGCCCCAGCATTTT
CASSLGGTGARQPQHF
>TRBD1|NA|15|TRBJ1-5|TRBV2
TGTGCCAGTTCGAGACAGGGGGGTAGCAATCAGCCCCAGCATTTT
CASSRQGGSNQPQHF
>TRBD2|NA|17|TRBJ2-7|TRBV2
TGTGCCAGCAACCTCGGCGGACTACTAGCGGGGACCTACGAGCAGTACTTC
CASNLGGLLAGTYEQYF
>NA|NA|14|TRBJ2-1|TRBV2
TGTGCCAGCAGTGAATCCGGGTCTGGGAATGAGCAGTTCTTC
CASSESGSGNEQFF
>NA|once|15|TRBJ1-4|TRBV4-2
TGTGCCAGCAGCCCCGAAGAAAGGGGGAATGAAAAACTGTTTTTT
CASSPEERGNEKLFF
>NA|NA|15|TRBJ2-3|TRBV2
TGTGCCAGCAAAAACCTCGGGACTGGCACAGATACGCAGTATTTT
CASKNLGTGTDTQYF
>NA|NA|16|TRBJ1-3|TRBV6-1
TGTGCCAGCAGTGAACAGGGCCCCATCTCTGGAAACACCATATATTTT
CASSEQGPISGNTIYF
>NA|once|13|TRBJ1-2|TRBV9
TGTGCCAGCAGCCCCAGTCCAGTTTATGGCTACACCTTC
CASSPSPVYGYTF
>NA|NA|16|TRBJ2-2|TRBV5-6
TGTGCCAGCGCGACCTGGGGCGCGGGGTTCACCGGGGAGCTGTTTTTT
CASATWGAGFTGELFF
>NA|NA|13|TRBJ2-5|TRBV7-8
TGTGCCAGCAGCGACCGGATAGCAGAGACCCAGTACTTC
CASSDRIAETQYF
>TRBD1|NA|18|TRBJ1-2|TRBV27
TGTGCCAGCAGTTCCCTACGGGACAGGACTAGGGTCTGGTATGGCTACACCTTC
CASSSLRDRTRVWYGYTF
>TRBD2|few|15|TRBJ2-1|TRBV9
TGTGCCAGCAGCCCTCAGAGCGGGGGGCATGGTGAGCAGTTCTTC
CASSPQSGGHGEQFF
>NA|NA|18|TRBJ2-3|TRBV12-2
TGTGCAAGTCGCGCTAGCCCACTAGCGGGGGCCCCCCAGGATACGCAGTATTTT
CASRASPLAGAPQDTQYF
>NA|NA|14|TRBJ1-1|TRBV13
TGTGCCAGCAGCTTTCTCAGGGAGGGCACTGAAGCTTTCTTT
CASSFLREGTEAFF
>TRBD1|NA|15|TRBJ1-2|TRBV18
TGTGCCAGCTCACCGAACAGGGGCCAGGACTATGGCTACACCTTC
CASSPNRGQDYGYTF
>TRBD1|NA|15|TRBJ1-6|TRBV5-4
TGTGCCAGCTCCCAGGGGGTCGACTTTAATTCACCCCTCCACTTT
CASSQGVDFNSPLHF
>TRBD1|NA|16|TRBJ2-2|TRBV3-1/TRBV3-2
TGTGCCAGCAGCCGACGGACAGGGAGCAACACCGGGGAGCTGTTTTTT
CASSRRTGSNTGELFF
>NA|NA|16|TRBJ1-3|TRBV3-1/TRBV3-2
TGTGCCAGCAGCCAAGCGACATCGAGCTCTGGAAACACCATATATTTT
CASSQATSSSGNTIYF
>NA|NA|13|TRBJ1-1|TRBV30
TGTGCCTGGGGGGGGAACAGGAACACTGAAGCTTTCTTT
CAWGGNRNTEAFF